This T cell receptor (beta chain) comes out of a study of OX40 agonist ivuxolimab in advanced cancers. Sequencing was performed with immunoSEQ multiplex PCR; in TCRdb, only in-frame clones are kept and a portion is missing. Among tens of thousands of clones listed, 94% were seen once. The CDR3 loop spans 16 amino acids. Germline V CDR1 and CDR2: SGHDN, FVKESK. The ends lost 2 bases at V and 2 bases at J; junction bases unmatched: 5. This TCR derives from an adult with an advanced solid tumor such as melanoma, head and neck, liver or kidney cancer. This specimen was CD4+ or CD8+ T cells sorted from blood, taken in a trial of the OX40 agonist ivuxolimab. This sequence joins TRBV14 and TRBJ2-2, with 7 bases fitting TRBD1. Written as DNA, the CDR3 is TGTGCCAGCAGCCAAACGGGACAGCTCAACACCGGGGAGCTGTTTTTT. Translating it yields CASSQTGQLNTGELFF.